This T cell receptor beta chain was identified during a study of blood T cell repertoires in COVID-19. Turning to the study itself: Samples taken during acute and convalescent COVID-19 were collected in the United States, Italy and Spain. PBMCs, B-cell-depleted T cells, or T cells were the source of the cDNA or gDNA that made up the material.

Original processing methods: Scientists estimated how many nucleated cells there were by amplifying reference gene primers. The repertoire was sequenced with immunoSEQ multiplex PCR; TCRdb's copy has only in-frame clones and lacks some. V and J calls and clone size are given by that table; D and trimming were obtained from the DNA. This sample has 280,000 or so clones, with around 91% found just once. This clonotype was sampled from a woman in her fifties or sixties with acute or convalescent COVID-19. Sequenced material: peripheral blood.

CDR3 nucleotides: TGTGCCAGCAGCGAGGGACAGGGAATCTATGGCTACACCTTC. Translated: CASSEGQGIYGYTF. The J gene is TRBJ1-2, the V gene TRBV9, with TRBD1 identical over 9 bases. V shed 3 bases and J 4 bases; nucleotides not matched to a gene: 4. Per the germline V gene, CDR1 is SGDLS and CDR2 is YYNGEE. The CDR3 loop spans 14 amino acids.